This T cell receptor (beta chain) was identified during a study of T-cell reconstitution after alpha-beta-depleted transplantation in children. The CDR3 sequence is 17 residues long. Germline V gives CDR1 SGHRS, CDR2 YFSETQ. V shed 3 bases and J shed 6 bases, with 21 bases lying between them. The sample holds many counts of this clonotype. TCRbeta library construction was performed incorporating unique molecular identifiers. TCRdb re-analysed the PCR reads in MiXCR, keeping a single row per CDR3 protein. The data hold hundreds of thousands of distinct CDR3 sequences, with less than 15% observed a single time.

This chain uses TRBV5-1 with TRBJ2-2; either TRBD1 or TRBD2 may fit D (5 bases each). The sequence came from a girl aged 2 to 9 with congenital amegakaryocytic thrombocytopenia, due to receive a stem cell transplant. The sequencing used PBMCs, collected before TCRalphabeta/CD19-depleted stem cell transplant. CDR3 bases: TGCGCCAGCAGCTGGGTTGGACGCCTCCTGGGGGCCGGGGAGCTGTTTTTT. Translating gives CASSWVGRLLGAGELFF.